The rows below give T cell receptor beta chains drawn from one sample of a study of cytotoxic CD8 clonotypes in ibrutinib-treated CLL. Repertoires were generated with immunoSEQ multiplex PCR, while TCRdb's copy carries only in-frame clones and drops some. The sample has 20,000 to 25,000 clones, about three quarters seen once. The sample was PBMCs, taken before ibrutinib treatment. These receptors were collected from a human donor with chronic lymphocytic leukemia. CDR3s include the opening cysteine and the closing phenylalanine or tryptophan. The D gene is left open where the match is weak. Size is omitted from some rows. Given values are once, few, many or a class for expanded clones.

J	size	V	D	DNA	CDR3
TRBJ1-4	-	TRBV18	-	TGTGCCAGCTCACCACCGGGACACCTATCAGGGAATGAAAAACTGTTTTTT	CASSPPGHLSGNEKLFF
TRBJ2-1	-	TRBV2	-	TGTGCCAGCCGGCGAAATGAGCAGTTCTTC	CASRRNEQFF
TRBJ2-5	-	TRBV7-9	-	TGTGCCAGCAGCCTAAAAGACGGATCCCAGTACTTC	CASSLKDGSQYF
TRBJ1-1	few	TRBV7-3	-	TGTGCCAGCAGCTTACAGGCAGCCTCGAACACTGAAGCTTTCTTT	CASSLQAASNTEAFF
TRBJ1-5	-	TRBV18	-	TGTGCCAGCTCACCACTGGGGGCAGGAAGGGGTAGCAATCAGCCCCAGCATTTT	CASSPLGAGRGSNQPQHF
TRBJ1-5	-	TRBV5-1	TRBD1	TGCGCCAGCAGCTTCACAGGGGCGGGGTGGGAGACCCAGCATTTT	CASSFTGAGWETQHF
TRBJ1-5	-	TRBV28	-	TGTGCCAGCAGTTTATGGGGTTCAAGGGGGGAGAGCAATCAGCCCCAGCATTTT	CASSLWGSRGESNQPQHF
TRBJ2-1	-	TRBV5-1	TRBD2	TGCGCCAGCAGAAGTACTAGCGGGAGCTACAATGAGCAGTTCTTC	CASRSTSGSYNEQFF
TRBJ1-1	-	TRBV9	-	TGTGCCAGCAGCGTAGCGGTAGGATTGAGCTCTGAAGCTTTCTTT	CASSVAVGLSSEAFF
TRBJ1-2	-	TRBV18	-	TGTGCCAGCTCACCACTGTTGGTGTCAGACAGTAACTATGGCTACACCTTC	CASSPLLVSDSNYGYTF
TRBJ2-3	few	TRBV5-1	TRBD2	TGCGCCAGCACACCGGGACTAGCGACAGATACGCAGTATTTT	CASTPGLATDTQYF
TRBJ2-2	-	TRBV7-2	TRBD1	TGTGCCAGCAGCTCGGACAGGGCGAACACCGGGGAGCTGTTTTTT	CASSSDRANTGELFF
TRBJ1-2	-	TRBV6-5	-	TGTGCCAGCAGTTACGGATCGGGGGGTCATGGCTACACCTTC	CASSYGSGGHGYTF
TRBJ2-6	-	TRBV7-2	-	TGTGCCAGCAGCTTAGTTCCCAGGGTTGGTGGGGCCAACGTCCTGACTTTC	CASSLVPRVGGANVLTF
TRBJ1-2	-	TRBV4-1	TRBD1	TGCGCCAGCAGCCAAAATTACCTAGGACAGGGACATGGCTACACCTTC	CASSQNYLGQGHGYTF
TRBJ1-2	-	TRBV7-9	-	TGTGCCAGCAGCCTCGCACATTTAGGGACCGGCTACACCTTC	CASSLAHLGTGYTF
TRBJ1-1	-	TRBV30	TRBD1	TGTGCCTGGAGCCGACAGGGGGCTGAAGCTTTCTTT	CAWSRQGAEAFF
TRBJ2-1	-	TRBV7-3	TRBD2	TGTGCCAGCAGCTTAAGAAGCGGGAGGGGCTACAATGAGCAGTTCTTC	CASSLRSGRGYNEQFF
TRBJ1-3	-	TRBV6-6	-	TGTGCCAGCAGGCTATTCCAGGGAAACACCATATATTTT	CASRLFQGNTIYF
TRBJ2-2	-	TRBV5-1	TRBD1	TGCGCCAGCAGCTTGCGGGACAGGGGGCCCCCCGGGGAGCTGTTTTTT	CASSLRDRGPPGELFF
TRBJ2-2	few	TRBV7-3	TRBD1	TGTGCCAGCAGGCCGACAGGGATCACCGGGGAGCTGTTTTTT	CASRPTGITGELFF
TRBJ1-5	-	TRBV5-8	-	TGTGCCAGCAGCGGGGACACTCATAGCAATCAGCCCCAGCATTTT	CASSGDTHSNQPQHF
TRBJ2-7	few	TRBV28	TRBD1	TGTGCCAGCAGCCGGCGGGACAGGGAGGTCTACGAGCAGTACTTC	CASSRRDREVYEQYF
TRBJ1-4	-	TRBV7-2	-	TGTGCCAGCAGCTTAAGATCGGGGCGAGGTGAAAAACTGTTTTTT	CASSLRSGRGEKLFF
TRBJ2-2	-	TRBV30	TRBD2	TGTGCCTGGAGTGTACTAGCGGTGTTTGGGACCGGGGAGCTGTTTTTT	CAWSVLAVFGTGELFF
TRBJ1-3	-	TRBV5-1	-	TGCGCCAGCAGCTTGGGGGCCACCCAATCTGGAAACACCATATATTTT	CASSLGATQSGNTIYF
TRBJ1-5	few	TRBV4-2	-	TGTGCCAGCAGCCAAGAGCTTGACCGTCAGCCCCAGCATTTT	CASSQELDRQPQHF
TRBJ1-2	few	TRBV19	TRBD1	TGTGCCAGTAGTGTCGGACAGGGACCATCCTATGGCTACACCTTC	CASSVGQGPSYGYTF